This T cell receptor (beta chain) was observed in a study of cytomegalovirus exposure and HLA in healthy donors. Generated by immunoSEQ multiplex PCR, the TCRdb table keeps only in-frame clones and is missing some. The sample holds about 130,000 clones; about 96% are singletons and the top ten take less than 2%. The V segment lost 0 bases and the J segment 3 bases; nucleotides outside the gene matches: 13. Per the germline V gene, CDR1 is LGHNA and CDR2 is YSLEER. The CDR3 is 20 amino acids. The sequence derives from a man aged 18 to 30 in good health and CMV-seronegative. J is TRBJ2-2 and V is TRBV4-3; 10 bases match TRBD2. The sequencing input was PBMCs. CDR3 residues: CASSQDGGIEREGDTGELFF. CDR3 in DNA: TGCGCCAGCAGCCAAGACGGCGGTATAGAGCGGGAGGGCGACACCGGGGAGCTGTTTTTT.